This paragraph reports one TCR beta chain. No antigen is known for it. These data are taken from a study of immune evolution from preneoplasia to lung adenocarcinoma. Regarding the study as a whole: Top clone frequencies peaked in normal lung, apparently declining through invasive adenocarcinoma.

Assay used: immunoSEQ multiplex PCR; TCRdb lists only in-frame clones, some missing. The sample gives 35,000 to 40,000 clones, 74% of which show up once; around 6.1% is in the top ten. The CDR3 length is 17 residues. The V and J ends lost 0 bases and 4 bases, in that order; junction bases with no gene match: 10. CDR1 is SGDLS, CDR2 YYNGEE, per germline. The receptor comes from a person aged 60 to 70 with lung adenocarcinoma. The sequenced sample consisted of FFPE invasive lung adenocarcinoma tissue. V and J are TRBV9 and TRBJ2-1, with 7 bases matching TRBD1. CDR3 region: CASSVAPPLQGYNEQFF. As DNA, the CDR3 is TGTGCCAGCAGCGTAGCCCCCCCTTTACAGGGGTACAATGAGCAGTTCTTC.